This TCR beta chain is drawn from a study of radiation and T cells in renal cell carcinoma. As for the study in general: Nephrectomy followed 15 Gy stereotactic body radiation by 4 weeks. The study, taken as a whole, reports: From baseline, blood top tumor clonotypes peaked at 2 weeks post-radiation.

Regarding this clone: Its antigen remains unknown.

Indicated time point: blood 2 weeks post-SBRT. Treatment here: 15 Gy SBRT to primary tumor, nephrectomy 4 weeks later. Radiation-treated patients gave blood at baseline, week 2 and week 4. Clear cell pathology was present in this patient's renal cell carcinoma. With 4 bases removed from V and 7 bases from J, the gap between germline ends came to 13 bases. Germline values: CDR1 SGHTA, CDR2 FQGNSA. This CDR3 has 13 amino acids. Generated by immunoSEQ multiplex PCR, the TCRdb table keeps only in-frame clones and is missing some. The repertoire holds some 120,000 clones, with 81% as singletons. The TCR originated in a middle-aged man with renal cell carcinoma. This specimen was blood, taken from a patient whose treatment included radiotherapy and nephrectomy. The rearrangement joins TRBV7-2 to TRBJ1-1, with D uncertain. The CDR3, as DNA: TGTGCCAGCAGCTCTGGAGGAGCAGGTGAAGCTTTCTTT. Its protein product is CASSSGGAGEAFF. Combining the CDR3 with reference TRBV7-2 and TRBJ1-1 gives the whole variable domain GAGVSQSPSNKVTEKGKDVELRCDPISGHTALYWYRQSLGQGLEFLIYFQGNSAPDKSGLPSDRFSAERTGGSVSTLTIQRTQQEDSAVYLCASSSGGAGEAFFGQGTRLTVV.